One T cell receptor (beta chain) is described in this entry. Its cognate antigen has yet to be identified. No much larger clone exists at a distance of one base, and base qualities are not known. The record originates from a study of lymphopenia after photon versus proton radiotherapy (dated by TCRdb to about 2019). With regard to the full study: In patients with gastrointestinal tumors who developed high-grade lymphopenia, the study compared the immunological effects of photon radiation therapy with those of proton radiation therapy. The goal of the study was to describe how the two radiation modalities differ in their effects on the immune system. The cohort included roughly 20 patients with gastrointestinal tumors who developed lymphopenia after receiving either photon or proton therapy. The research as a whole found: Once the lymphocyte count had reached its nadir, the repertoires of photon-treated patients showed oligoclonal expansion, particularly of CD8+ Temra cells, and this expansion drove the decline in diversity. The authors looked at the survival association only in patients who died, and they framed better survival with proton therapy as a possibility rather than a demonstrated result. Proton-treated patients stayed relatively stable during treatment, while photon-treated patients lost naive T cells and TCR diversity and gained effector/memory populations. Among patients across the cohort who died, overall survival time showed an inverse correlation with a larger post-nadir drop in TCR diversity.

Library generation was performed with the immunoSEQ multiplex PCR assay. T cell repertoires were profiled with deep sequencing of rearranged TCR beta loci together with multiparametric flow cytometry. Entries here come from immuneACCESS through TCRdb and include only in-frame sequences with V and J called. Some clones fail to appear in such tables; in the studies checked, an unresolved V gene covers under half of the shortfall, and the cause of the remainder is unknown. Here the sample has around 59,000 clones; roughly 80% occur a single time. The top ten hold roughly 2.1% of the sample. CDR1 is given as SGHNT and CDR2 as YENEEA, both from the germline V gene. Measured from the cysteine to the phenylalanine, the CDR3 is 13 residues long. Only the CDR3 region is kept as DNA, spanning 39 bases read in frame from base 1. Trimming costs V 4 bases and J 1 base, and their ends lie 7 bases apart.

The source of this sequence is a man in his 60s with pancreatic cancer. Recombination connected TRBV11-3 to TRBJ1-1; too little of a D gene remains to name it. The input for sequencing was peripheral blood, taken from a patient treated with proton-based radiotherapy. This receptor carries the CDR3 CASSSKPNTEAFF. The nucleotides read TGTGCCAGCAGCTCAAAGCCGAACACTGAAGCTTTCTTT.